The 20 T cell receptor beta chains reported below all come from one sample, sequenced in a study of identical twins. TCRdb recomputed calls from the 5' RACE reads with MiXCR, one row per CDR3 protein. The table lists 200,000 to 250,000 distinct CDR3 sequences, roughly 7% of them singletons. This sample also appeared in a second study, on yellow fever vaccine responses in identical twins.

Sequenced sample: memory (CD45RO+) T cells sorted from blood. Receptor source: a young woman in good health.

This clonotype occurred many times. J is TRBJ2-3 and V is TRBV18, with TRBD2 identical over 16 bases. Germline V gene sequence: CDR1 KGHSH, CDR2 LQKENI. This CDR3 has 18 residues. The junction had 5 bases not matched to a gene; V was cut back by 3 bases and J by 2 bases. CDR3 sequence (DNA): TGTGCCAGCTCACCCCCGGGACTAGCGGGGGGGTCCACAGATACGCAGTATTTT. Translated, it gives CASSPPGLAGGSTDTQYF.

This clonotype has only a few counts. J is TRBJ2-7 and V is TRBV7-9; D ambiguous. Trimming stripped 1 base from V and 5 bases from J, with 21 bases between. The CDR3 loop spans 17 amino acids. In germline, CDR1 is SEHNR, CDR2 FQNEAQ (reference sequence). The CDR3 spells CASSLGARAAPSDEQYF. In DNA, the CDR3 is TGTGCCAGCAGCTTAGGGGCTAGGGCGGCACCCTCGGACGAGCAGTACTTC.

This clonotype was observed at least ten times. This sequence joins TRBV4-1 and TRBJ1-2, with 8 bases that match TRBD1. This CDR3 spans 14 amino acids. Germline loops: CDR1 MGHRA, CDR2 YSYEKL. V was clipped by 1 base and J by 4 bases; unmatched bases: 2. In DNA form, the CDR3 reads TGCGCCAGCAGCCAAGCAGGGGGCGTCTATGGCTACACCTTC. As protein: CASSQAGGVYGYTF.

This chain joins TRBV2 and TRBJ2-7; TRBD2 is a possible D gene (6 bases). With 6 bases removed from V and 0 bases from J, the gap between germline ends came to 12 bases. Germline-derived CDR1 and CDR2 are SNHLY and FYNNEI. The CDR3 runs to 14 residues. This chain's CDR3 is CASRISGLSYEQYF. The CDR3 DNA sequence: TGTGCCAGCAGGATTAGCGGACTCTCCTACGAGCAGTACTTC.

This clonotype has only a few counts. The chain carries TRBV20-1 and TRBJ1-4; tentative D call: TRBD1 (5 bases). V was shortened by 6 bases and J by 8 bases, with 10 bases between the two germline ends. This CDR3 is 11 amino acids long. Germline V gives CDR1 DFQATT, CDR2 SNEGSKA (reference sequence). The CDR3 sequence is CSAPEGEKLFF. CDR3 DNA sequence: TGCAGTGCCCCGGAGGGGGAAAAACTGTTTTTT.

This clonotype turned up a few times. This sequence joins TRBV6-5 and TRBJ2-7; TRBD1 matches at 8 bases. Germline CDR1 and CDR2: MNHEY and SVGAGI. This CDR3 contains 15 residues. V shed 4 bases and J 4 bases; nucleotides not matched to a gene: 9. CDR3 sequence (DNA): TGTGCCAGCAGTTCCCTTTCGCAGGGGGCTTACGAGCAGTACTTC. Protein sequence: CASSSLSQGAYEQYF.

A few counts support this clonotype. This chain links TRBV6-1 with TRBJ1-4; no firm D call. Trimming took off 2 bases at V and 3 bases at J, with 10 bases between the two ends. Germline V gene data show CDR1 as MNHNS and CDR2 as SASEGT. The CDR3 runs to 15 residues. The CDR3 loop is CASSEFRGSNEKLFF. CDR3 nucleotide sequence: TGTGCCAGCAGTGAATTTCGGGGATCTAATGAAAAACTGTTTTTT.

This clonotype has just a few counts. This sequence joins TRBV12-3 or TRBV12-4 and TRBJ2-2; no clear D. The CDR3 contains 13 residues. V lost 6 bases to trimming and J lost 7 bases, with 12 bases between them. The CDR3: CASRDPASGELFF. The DNA of the CDR3 is TGTGCCAGCAGGGACCCCGCGAGCGGGGAGCTGTTTTTT.

This clonotype was seen repeatedly, ten times or more. The chain is built from TRBV3-1 and TRBJ2-4; D not certain. The CDR3 has 13 amino acids. Germline V CDR1 and CDR2: LGHDT, YNNKEL (reference sequence). Trimming removed 1 base from V and 8 bases from J, with 9 bases in between. CDR3 in DNA: TGTGCCAGCAGCCAAGCCGGTCCCCACATTCAGTACTTC. Translation: CASSQAGPHIQYF.

The chain recombines TRBV20-1 with TRBJ1-1; TRBD1 aligns across 8 bases. The ends lost 4 bases at V and 3 bases at J; junction bases unmatched: 10. The CDR3 has 15 amino acids. The germline CDR1 and CDR2 sequences are DFQATT and SNEGSKA (reference sequence). This chain's CDR3 is CSATWAGGADTEAFF. As DNA, the CDR3 is TGCAGTGCTACCTGGGCAGGGGGCGCGGACACTGAAGCTTTCTTT.

The rearrangement uses TRBV6-1 and TRBJ2-5; 13 nucleotides align to TRBD2. The CDR3 is made up of 18 amino acids. After removal of 5 bases from V and 2 bases from J, the junction contained 11 bases not matched to a gene. Germline CDR1 MNHNS, CDR2 SASEGT. CDR3 amino acids: CASSRLPGLAGTQETQYF. The CDR3 DNA is TGTGCCAGCAGTCGGCTACCGGGACTAGCGGGGACACAAGAGACCCAGTACTTC.

The chain recombines TRBV5-1 with TRBJ2-1, with D possibly being TRBD1 or TRBD2 (6 bases each). The CDR3 runs 17 residues. Trimming shortened V by 4 bases and J by 5 bases, and 22 bases separated the two germline ends. Per the germline V gene, CDR1 is SGHRS and CDR2 is YFSETQ. The CDR3 loop reads CASSEWTVGGGNNEQFF. In DNA form, the CDR3 reads TGCGCCAGCAGCGAATGGACTGTAGGGGGAGGAAACAATGAGCAGTTCTTC.

This clonotype was seen ten or more times. This rearrangement joins TRBV2 to TRBJ1-2; tentative D call: TRBD1 (5 bases). The V end was cut by 8 bases, the J end by 6 bases, with 10 bases between. Germline-derived CDR1 and CDR2 are SNHLY and FYNNEI. The CDR3 extends over 11 amino acids. The CDR3 nucleotides read TGTGCCAGCCAGTGGGGCGATGGCTACACCTTC. This translates into CASQWGDGYTF.

This clonotype was seen only a few times. This chain connects TRBV20-1 to TRBJ2-3, with D hard to call. CDR3 size: 14 residues. V lost 0 bases and J lost 1, with 8 bases in between. From germline, CDR1 is DFQATT and CDR2 SNEGSKA (reference sequence). The CDR3 region is CSAREGGGTDTQYF. The CDR3 DNA follows: TGCAGTGCTAGAGAGGGTGGGGGCACAGATACGCAGTATTTT.

This clonotype has a handful of counts. This chain connects TRBV11-3 to TRBJ2-7; D possibly corresponds to TRBD2 (5 bases). The germline CDR1 and CDR2 sequences are SGHNT and YENEEA. This CDR3 spans 17 amino acids. Trimming took 7 bases from V and 5 from J, leaving 27 bases between them. The CDR3 loop reads CASTQGRFRGSAHEQYF. CDR3 nucleotide sequence: TGTGCCAGCACCCAAGGAAGGTTCCGGGGTTCTGCTCACGAGCAGTACTTC.

The chain couples TRBV5-1 to TRBJ2-3, with TRBD1 identical over 10 bases. This CDR3 spans 14 amino acids. Germline V lookup: CDR1 SGHRS, CDR2 YFSETQ. The trim removed 3 bases at V and 6 bases at J, leaving 4 bases unmatched. CDR3 in DNA: TGCGCCAGCAGCTGGGGACAGGGGTCGGATACGCAGTATTTT. Protein: CASSWGQGSDTQYF.

The chain is built from TRBV7-9 and TRBJ2-2; a weak D match, TRBD1 (6 bases). The CDR3 loop spans 14 amino acids. Trimming removed 7 bases from V and 5 bases from J, with 14 bases in between. Germline CDR1 SEHNR, CDR2 FQNEAQ (reference sequence). The CDR3 nucleotides are TGTGCCAGCACCAACAGGGCAGGAACCGGGGAGCTGTTTTTT. Translated: CASTNRAGTGELFF.

In its sample, this clonotype was seen many times. This chain connects TRBV12-3 or TRBV12-4 to TRBJ1-5, with TRBD1 matching over 10 bases. This CDR3 is 17 amino acids long. The J segment lost 4 bases and the V segment lost 5 bases, leaving 11 bases of the junction unmatched. The CDR3 loop reads CASSTRQGAAGNQPQHF. CDR3 nucleotide sequence: TGTGCCAGCAGTACCCGACAGGGGGCGGCGGGAAATCAGCCCCAGCATTTT.

This clonotype was picked up many times. V is TRBV4-1 and J is TRBJ1-6, with D uncertain. The V end was cut by 4 bases, the J end by 7 bases, with 17 bases between. The CDR3 is 16 amino acids. Germline-derived CDR1 and CDR2 are MGHRA and YSYEKL. CDR3 nucleotide sequence: TGCGCCAGCAGCCGGACCCTCCGAGTTCTGAATTCACCCCTCCACTTT. Translated, it gives CASSRTLRVLNSPLHF.

Only a few counts were recorded for this clonotype. V and J are TRBV7-2 and TRBJ2-7; 7 positions match TRBD1. V shed 3 bases, J shed 6 bases, and the junction held 5 bases outside the gene matches. The CDR3 covers 13 residues. Germline V lookup: CDR1 SGHTA, CDR2 FQGNSA. CDR3 in amino acids: CASSFRQGSEQYF. DNA of the CDR3: TGTGCCAGCAGCTTCCGACAGGGTTCCGAGCAGTACTTC.